This is a list of T cell receptor beta chains from one sample in a study of T cells after yellow fever vaccination. One entry per CDR3 protein results from TCRdb running MiXCR on the 5' RACE reads. The sample records under 300,000 distinct CDR3 sequences, less than 9% being singletons. The specimen was CD4+ T cells sorted from PBMCs, collected 15 days after the yellow fever booster vaccination. Receptors were obtained from a man aged 25 to 40 who received the YFV17D yellow fever vaccine. CDR3s leave out the opening cysteine and the closing phenylalanine or tryptophan. The order of the fields is CDR3 length, V gene, D gene, J gene, CDR3 protein. The D gene is left open where the match is weak.

length: 14
V: TRBV5-1
D: -
J: TRBJ2-5
CDR3: ASSLSFQSRSETQY

length: 12
V: TRBV29-1
D: -
J: TRBJ2-1
CDR3: SVITGIGYNEQF

length: 16
V: TRBV27
D: -
J: TRBJ2-7
CDR3: ASSLLTPGAQGSYEQY

length: 12
V: TRBV12-3/TRBV12-4
D: TRBD1
J: TRBJ2-5
CDR3: ASRRQGRQETQY

length: 14
V: TRBV15
D: TRBD1
J: TRBJ2-3
CDR3: ATSNRDRQKGNTQY

length: 11
V: TRBV6-1
D: -
J: TRBJ2-7
CDR3: ATPSDGPYELY

length: 15
V: TRBV6-5
D: -
J: TRBJ2-4
CDR3: ASSYSFAGGAKNIQY

length: 13
V: TRBV7-9
D: TRBD2
J: TRBJ2-1
CDR3: ASSHGLAGVNEQF

length: 12
V: TRBV6-2/TRBV6-3
D: TRBD1
J: TRBJ2-7
CDR3: ASTITAGGNEQY

length: 13
V: TRBV19
D: -
J: TRBJ2-2
CDR3: ASSWDFANTGELF

length: 22
V: TRBV14
D: TRBD1
J: TRBJ2-5
CDR3: ASSPPAPRDRERNQLRYQETQY

length: 13
V: TRBV20-1
D: TRBD2
J: TRBJ2-5
CDR3: SARGLAGVVKTQY

length: 13
V: TRBV5-1
D: TRBD2
J: TRBJ2-3
CDR3: ASSLGAGVEDTQY

length: 9
V: TRBV7-2
D: -
J: TRBJ2-3
CDR3: ASSLDYTQY

length: 14
V: TRBV6-2/TRBV6-3
D: -
J: TRBJ2-3
CDR3: ASSYSIREPTDTQY

length: 12
V: TRBV20-1
D: TRBD2
J: TRBJ2-7
CDR3: SANLAGGLYEQY

length: 11
V: TRBV20-1
D: TRBD2
J: TRBJ2-5
CDR3: SALAGTIETQY

length: 12
V: TRBV20-1
D: TRBD1
J: TRBJ1-3
CDR3: SARRGPSGNTIY

length: 13
V: TRBV7-2
D: TRBD1
J: TRBJ1-6
CDR3: ASSLSGQTNSPLH

length: 11
V: TRBV7-2
D: TRBD2
J: TRBJ2-1
CDR3: ASSLAFPGGQF

length: 13
V: TRBV7-9
D: TRBD1
J: TRBJ1-1
CDR3: ASSYRTGGATEAF

length: 11
V: TRBV6-1
D: -
J: TRBJ1-6
CDR3: ASSDSGDSPLH

length: 12
V: TRBV12-3/TRBV12-4
D: -
J: TRBJ2-4
CDR3: ASTPRGVKNIQY

length: 16
V: TRBV11-1
D: TRBD2
J: TRBJ2-1
CDR3: ASSLGEGAGGVYNEQF

length: 12
V: TRBV20-1
D: TRBD1
J: TRBJ2-7
CDR3: SANRDRGFYEQY

length: 13
V: TRBV5-6
D: -
J: TRBJ2-5
CDR3: ASSFTGLGKETQY

length: 11
V: TRBV18
D: -
J: TRBJ1-5
CDR3: ASQGTMEQPQH

length: 14
V: TRBV20-1
D: TRBD2
J: TRBJ2-1
CDR3: SATSSGSSTYNEQF

length: 12
V: TRBV4-3
D: -
J: TRBJ2-5
CDR3: ASSIGLKTETQY

length: 12
V: TRBV5-3
D: -
J: TRBJ2-3
CDR3: ARSSGPAKDTQY

length: 11
V: TRBV5-1
D: -
J: TRBJ2-3
CDR3: ASRVQGTDTQY

length: 11
V: TRBV20-1
D: -
J: TRBJ1-2
CDR3: SARDVLGVGYT

length: 11
V: TRBV24-1
D: -
J: TRBJ1-1
CDR3: ATSAPKDIPHF

length: 12
V: TRBV4-3
D: -
J: TRBJ1-5
CDR3: ASSQDWGGQPQH

length: 11
V: TRBV10-3
D: -
J: TRBJ2-5
CDR3: AISDRFQETQY

length: 13
V: TRBV6-5
D: -
J: TRBJ2-2
CDR3: ASSYSFPSTGELF

length: 11
V: TRBV7-3
D: TRBD1
J: TRBJ1-2
CDR3: ASSLTETGGYT

length: 12
V: TRBV5-5
D: -
J: TRBJ2-5
CDR3: ASSKGHVEETQY

length: 9
V: TRBV7-2
D: -
J: TRBJ2-1
CDR3: ASSRTIEQF

length: 12
V: TRBV11-2
D: TRBD1
J: TRBJ2-4
CDR3: ASSWAGGGNIQY

length: 16
V: TRBV11-2
D: TRBD2
J: TRBJ2-3
CDR3: ASSTRTSGRAWTDTQY

length: 12
V: TRBV19
D: TRBD2
J: TRBJ2-7
CDR3: ASSRRTSGHEQY

length: 12
V: TRBV4-3
D: TRBD1
J: TRBJ2-1
CDR3: ASSLQGAHNEQF

length: 12
V: TRBV5-1
D: -
J: TRBJ2-7
CDR3: ASSTEGGSYEQY

length: 10
V: TRBV12-3/TRBV12-4
D: -
J: TRBJ2-3
CDR3: ASSLRGSTQY

length: 10
V: TRBV29-1
D: -
J: TRBJ2-7
CDR3: SVARDKYEQY

length: 16
V: TRBV10-1
D: TRBD2
J: TRBJ2-3
CDR3: ASRISGRGFCGTDTQY

length: 12
V: TRBV18
D: TRBD2
J: TRBJ2-5
CDR3: ARSPSGTKETQY

length: 14
V: TRBV5-6
D: -
J: TRBJ2-1
CDR3: ASSYRAASSYNEQF

length: 11
V: TRBV29-1
D: TRBD2
J: TRBJ2-7
CDR3: SVTGTSGSQQY

length: 12
V: TRBV29-1
D: -
J: TRBJ2-5
CDR3: SVFGYRVQETQY

length: 15
V: TRBV18
D: -
J: TRBJ1-3
CDR3: ASSLLDSGSSGNTIY